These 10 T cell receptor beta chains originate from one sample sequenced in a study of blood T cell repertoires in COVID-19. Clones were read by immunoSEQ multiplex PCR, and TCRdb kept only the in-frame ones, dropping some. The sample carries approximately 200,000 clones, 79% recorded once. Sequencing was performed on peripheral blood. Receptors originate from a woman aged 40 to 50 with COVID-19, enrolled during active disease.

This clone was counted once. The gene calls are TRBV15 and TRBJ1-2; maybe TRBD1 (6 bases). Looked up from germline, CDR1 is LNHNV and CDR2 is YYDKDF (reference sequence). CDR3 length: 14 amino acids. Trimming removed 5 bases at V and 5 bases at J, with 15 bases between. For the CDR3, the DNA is TGTGCCACCAGCCCCCGGGACAAGGGATATGGCTACACCTTC. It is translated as CATSPRDKGYGYTF.

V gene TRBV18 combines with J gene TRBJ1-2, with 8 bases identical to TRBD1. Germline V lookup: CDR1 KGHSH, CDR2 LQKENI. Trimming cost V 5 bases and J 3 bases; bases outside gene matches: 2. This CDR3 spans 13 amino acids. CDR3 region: CASSADRDYGYTF. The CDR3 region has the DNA TGTGCCAGCTCAGCGGACAGGGACTATGGCTACACCTTC.

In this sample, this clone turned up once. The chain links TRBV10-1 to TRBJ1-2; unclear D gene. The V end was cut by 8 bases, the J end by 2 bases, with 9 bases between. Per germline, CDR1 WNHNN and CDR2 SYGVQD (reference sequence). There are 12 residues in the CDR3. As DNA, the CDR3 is TGCGCCAGCTCGGGAGGGAACTATGGCTACACCTTC. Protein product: CASSGGNYGYTF.

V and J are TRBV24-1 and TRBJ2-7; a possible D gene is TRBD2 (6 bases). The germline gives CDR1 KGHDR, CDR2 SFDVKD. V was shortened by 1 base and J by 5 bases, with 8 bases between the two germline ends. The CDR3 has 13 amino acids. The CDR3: CATSDLWGDEQYF. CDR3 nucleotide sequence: TGTGCCACCAGTGATTTATGGGGGGACGAGCAGTACTTC.

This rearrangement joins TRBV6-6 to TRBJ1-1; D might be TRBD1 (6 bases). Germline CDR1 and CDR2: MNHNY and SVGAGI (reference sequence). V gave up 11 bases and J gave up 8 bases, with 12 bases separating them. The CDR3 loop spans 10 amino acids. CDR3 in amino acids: CAEGVFEAFF. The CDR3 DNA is TGTGCCGAGGGGGTTTTCGAAGCTTTCTTT.

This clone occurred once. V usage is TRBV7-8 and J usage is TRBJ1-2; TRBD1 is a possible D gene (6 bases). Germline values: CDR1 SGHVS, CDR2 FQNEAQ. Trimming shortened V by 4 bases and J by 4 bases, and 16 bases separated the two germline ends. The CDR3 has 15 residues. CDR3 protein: CASSSSTAGAYGYTF. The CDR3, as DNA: TGTGCCAGCAGCTCGTCGACAGCGGGGGCCTATGGCTACACCTTC.

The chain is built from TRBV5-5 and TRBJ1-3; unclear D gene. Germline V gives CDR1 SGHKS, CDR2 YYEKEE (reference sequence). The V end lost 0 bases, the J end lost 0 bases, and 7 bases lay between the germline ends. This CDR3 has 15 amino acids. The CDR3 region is CASSLGSSSGNTIYF. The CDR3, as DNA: TGTGCCAGCAGCTTGGGGAGTAGCTCTGGAAACACCATATATTTT. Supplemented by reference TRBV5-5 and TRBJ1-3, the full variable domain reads DAGVTQSPTHLIKTRGQQVTLRCSPISGHKSVSWYQQVLGQGPQFIFQYYEKEERGRGNFPDRFSARQFPNYSSELNVNALLLGDSALYLCASSLGSSSGNTIYFGEGSWLTVV.

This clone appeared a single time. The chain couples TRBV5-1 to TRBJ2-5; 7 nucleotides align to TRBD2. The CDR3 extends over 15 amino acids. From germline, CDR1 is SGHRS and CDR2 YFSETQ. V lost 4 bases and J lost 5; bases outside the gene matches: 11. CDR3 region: CASSHYFAGEETQYF. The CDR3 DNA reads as TGCGCCAGCAGCCACTACTTCGCGGGAGAGGAGACCCAGTACTTC.

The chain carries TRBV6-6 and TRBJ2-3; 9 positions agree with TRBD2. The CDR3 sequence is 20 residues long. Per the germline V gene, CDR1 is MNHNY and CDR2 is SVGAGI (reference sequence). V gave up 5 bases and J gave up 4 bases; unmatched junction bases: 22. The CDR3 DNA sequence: TGTGCCAGCAGTCCCCCGGCAGGCCGGCCTGGGGCGGGGGGGCCAGATACGCAGTATTTT. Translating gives CASSPPAGRPGAGGPDTQYF.

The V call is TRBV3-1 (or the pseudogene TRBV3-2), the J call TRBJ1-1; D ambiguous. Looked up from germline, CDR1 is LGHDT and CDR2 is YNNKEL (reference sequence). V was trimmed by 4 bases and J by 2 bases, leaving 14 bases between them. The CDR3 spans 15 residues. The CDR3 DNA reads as TGTGCCAGCAGCCCAGAACGTCGACTAAACACTGAAGCTTTCTTT. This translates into CASSPERRLNTEAFF.